This TCR beta chain appears in the sequencing data of a study of cytomegalovirus exposure and HLA in healthy donors. The method was immunoSEQ multiplex PCR; TCRdb's version includes in-frame clones alone and lacks a portion of them. Altogether 100,000 or so clones are present, around 85% being singletons, with the ten largest covering more than 20%. CDR1 and CDR2 (germline): SGHRS, YFSETQ. V was pared by 5 bases and J by 1 base, with 10 bases of the junction left unmatched. CDR3 length: 16 residues. The rearrangement joins TRBV5-1 to TRBJ2-5; 8 bases agree with TRBD1. The TCR sequence derives from a man aged 18 to 30 in good health and CMV-seropositive. Sequencing was carried out using PBMCs. CDR3: CASSSPPGQVQETQYF. CDR3 DNA: TGCGCCAGCAGTTCCCCACCGGGACAGGTCCAAGAGACCCAGTACTTC.